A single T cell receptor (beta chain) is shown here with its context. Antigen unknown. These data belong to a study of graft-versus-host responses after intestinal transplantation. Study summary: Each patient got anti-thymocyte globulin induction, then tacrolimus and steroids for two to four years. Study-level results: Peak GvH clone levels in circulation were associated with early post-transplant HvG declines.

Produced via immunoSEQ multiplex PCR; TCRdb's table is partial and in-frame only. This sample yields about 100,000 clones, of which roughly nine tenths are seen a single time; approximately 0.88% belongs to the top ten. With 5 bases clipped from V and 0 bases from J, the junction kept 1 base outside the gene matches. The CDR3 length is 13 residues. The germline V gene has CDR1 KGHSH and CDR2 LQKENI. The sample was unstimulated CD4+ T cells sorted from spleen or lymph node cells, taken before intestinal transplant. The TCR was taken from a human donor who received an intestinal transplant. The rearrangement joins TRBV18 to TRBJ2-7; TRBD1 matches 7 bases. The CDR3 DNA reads TGTGCCAGCTCAAGGACAGGCTCCTACGAGCAGTACTTC. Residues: CASSRTGSYEQYF. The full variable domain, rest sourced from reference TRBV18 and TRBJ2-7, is NAGVMQNPRHLVRRRGQEARLRCSPMKGHSHVYWYRQLPEEGLKFMVYLQKENIIDESGMPKERFSAEFPKEGPSILRIQQVVRGDSAAYFCASSRTGSYEQYFGPGTRLTVT.